The 9 T cell receptor beta chains below were found in one sample sequenced in a study of tissue T cells after allogeneic stem cell transplantation. Using immunoSEQ multiplex PCR, the repertoire was profiled, and TCRdb retains in-frame clones only, with some absent. Of over 45,000 clones detected, roughly 73% appear once; the ten largest clones hold around 0.5%. Sequenced input: sorted cells pooled from one or two spleens. The receptors come from a pool of C57BL/6 mice in good health.

With respect to this clone: Gene names denote mouse genes. The read falls 1 residue short of the CDR3 end, and the missing part is taken from the germline J gene. The chain is built from TRBV26 and TRBJ2-3; TRBD2 might be the D (7 bases). V gave up 2 bases and J gave up 5 bases, with 11 bases separating them. This CDR3 is built from 14 residues. Germline CDR1 and CDR2: KGHPV and FQNQEV (reference sequence). The CDR3 DNA, read in part, is TGTGCCAGCAGTCTGGGGGGGCGCGGAGAAACGCTGTAT. Translation: CASSLGGRGETLY. The entire CDR3 reads CASSLGGRGETLYF.

This clone has just a few counts. All gene names here are mouse names. The read finishes 1 residue shy of the CDR3 end, and the germline J gene is used to complete it. The rearrangement joins TRBV13-2 to TRBJ2-7; weak D call: TRBD1 (5 bases). Deletions cut 3 bases from V and 0 bases from J, with 7 bases between. The germline CDR1 and CDR2 sequences are NNHNN and SYGAGS (reference sequence). CDR3 length equals 13 residues. The CDR3 DNA, read in part, is TGTGCCAGCGGTGGGACACCCTCCTATGAACAGTAC. Amino acids: CASGGTPSYEQY. The entire CDR3 protein reads CASGGTPSYEQYF.

Concerning this clone itself: Genes here carry mouse names. The read gets to within 1 residue of the CDR3 end, and the germline J gene fills in the rest. This chain connects TRBV26 to TRBJ1-4, with unresolved D. The CDR3 is 14 residues long. Trimming cost V 6 bases and J 0 bases, with 8 bases left between them. CDR1 KGHPV and CDR2 FQNQEV come from the germline V gene (reference sequence). CDR3 DNA (partial): TGTGCCAGCAGCTATACAATTTCCAACGAAAGATTATTT. Protein product: CASSYTISNERLF. In full, the CDR3 reads CASSYTISNERLFF.

Points on this clone: These gene names are mouse names. Coverage ceases 1 residue before the CDR3 finishes, and the germline J gene fills in the end. The same CDR3 can be traced to other DNA sequences in this sample. V gene TRBV13-2 combines with J gene TRBJ2-3, with D perhaps matching TRBD1 or TRBD2 (6 bases each). Germline V CDR1 and CDR2: NNHNN, SYGAGS (reference sequence). The V gene lost 0 bases and the J gene lost 0 bases, with 8 bases spanning the gap. The CDR3 contains 15 residues. The CDR3 sequence is CASGDAGASAETLYF. Partial CDR3 DNA: TGTGCCAGCGGTGATGCGGGGGCTAGTGCAGAAACGCTGTAT.

As for this clone: Gene names denote mouse genes. The observed sequence ends 1 residue before the CDR3 terminus, with the missing tail filled in from the germline J gene. This sample includes further DNA sequences coding for the same CDR3. The V gene is TRBV1, the J gene TRBJ2-7; 9 bases are shared with TRBD2. The germline V gene encodes CDR1 NSQYPW and CDR2 LRSPGD (reference sequence). The V and J ends lost 3 bases and 4 bases, in that order; junction bases with no gene match: 1. This CDR3 contains 13 residues. The CDR3 region is CTCSADWGYEQYF. CDR3 DNA, as far as it was read: TGCACCTGCAGTGCCGACTGGGGGTATGAACAGTAC.

As for this clone: Mouse gene names apply. The read finishes 1 residue shy of the CDR3 end, and the germline J gene is used to complete it. The chain links TRBV16 to TRBJ1-5; TRBD1 might be the D (6 bases). Trimming cost V 5 bases and J 1 base, with 9 bases left between them. The CDR3 is 14 amino acids. CDR1 SGHSA and CDR2 FRNQAP come from the germline V gene. The CDR3 sequence: CASSQQGNNQAPLF. Incomplete CDR3 DNA: TGTGCAAGCAGCCAGCAGGGGAACAACCAGGCTCCGCTT.

Concerning this clone: Any gene name here is a mouse gene name. Coverage ceases 1 residue before the CDR3 finishes, and the germline J gene fills in the end. The chain combines TRBV2 with TRBJ2-4; 7 bases agree with TRBD1. CDR3 size: 15 residues. The ends lost 0 bases at V and 8 bases at J; junction bases unmatched: 8. CDR1 LGHNA and CDR2 YSYQKL come from the germline V gene. The CDR3 DNA, read in part, is TGTGCCAGCAGCCAAGATCCCAACAGGGGAGGCACCTTGTAC. It encodes CASSQDPNRGGTLY. The full CDR3 sequence reads CASSQDPNRGGTLYF.

Note on this clone: Mouse gene names and germline throughout. The DNA ends 1 residue before the CDR3 does, and the rest of the CDR3 is filled in from the germline J gene. The V gene is TRBV13-2, the J gene TRBJ2-7, with TRBD2 matching 9 bases. The V gene end was trimmed by 3 bases and the J gene end by 0 bases; junction bases not matched to a gene: 1. Germline CDR1 reads NNHNN; CDR2 reads SYGAGS (reference sequence). This CDR3 is 14 amino acids long. This CDR3 reads CASGVWGGSYEQYF. CDR3 DNA (partial): TGTGCCAGCGGTGTCTGGGGGGGCTCCTATGAACAGTAC.

Regarding this clone: The listed genes are named as in mouse. The read finishes 1 residue shy of the CDR3 end, and the germline J gene is used to complete it. V usage is TRBV13-2 and J usage is TRBJ2-1, with unresolved D. The CDR3 spans 13 residues. V lost 2 bases and J 0 bases, leaving 3 bases between the germline ends. Germline V lookup: CDR1 NNHNN, CDR2 SYGAGS (reference sequence). Partial CDR3 DNA: TGTGCCAGCGGTGACCTTAACTATGCTGAGCAGTTC. Translated, it gives CASGDLNYAEQF. The full-length CDR3 reads as CASGDLNYAEQFF.